Below, 19 T cell receptor beta chains from the same sample are listed, as sequenced in a study of spatial heterogeneity in lung cancer. Noted time point: sample taken at primary tumor resection. Material for sequencing was whole RNA from tumor, nontumor lung or frozen PBMC, left unsorted. MiXCR, applied by TCRdb to the 5' RACE reads, yields one record per CDR3 protein. Of 40,000 to 55,000 distinct CDR3 sequences listed, 6.5% to 8.5% are singletons. The sequences come from PBMCs, collected at surgery. Every receptor here comes from a female donor with early-stage non-small cell lung cancer.

This clonotype was recorded many times. V usage is TRBV9 and J usage is TRBJ2-6, with D uncertain. Germline V CDR1 and CDR2: SGDLS, YYNGEE. The CDR3 has 19 residues. V lost 4 bases and J 0 bases, leaving 20 bases between the germline ends. Here the CDR3 DNA reads TGTGCCAGCAGCCGAAGTGCCGGGTTTCTCTACTCTGGGGCCAACGTCCTGACTTTC. Amino acids: CASSRSAGFLYSGANVLTF.

This clonotype was counted between two and nine times. V is TRBV28 and J is TRBJ2-3, with 8 positions matching TRBD2. Germline lookup yields CDR1 MDHEN and CDR2 SYDVKM. The CDR3 loop spans 15 amino acids. V lost 3 bases and J lost 2; bases outside the gene matches: 4. The CDR3 loop is CASSFILADTDTQYF. As DNA, the CDR3 is TGTGCCAGCAGTTTTATACTAGCGGACACAGATACGCAGTATTTT.

In this sample, this clonotype turned up a few times. The chain uses TRBV11-2 and TRBJ1-1; D remains unclear. The CDR3 runs 15 residues. V was trimmed by 4 bases and J by 1 base, leaving 13 bases between them. Germline assignment: CDR1 SGHAT and CDR2 FQNNGV. The CDR3 sequence is CASSSRAQTNTEAFF. The CDR3 nucleotides are TGTGCCAGCAGCTCCCGAGCCCAGACGAACACTGAAGCTTTCTTT.

This clonotype was picked up a small number of times. This sequence joins TRBV20-1 and TRBJ1-1; no definite D call. V was pared by 0 bases and J by 1 base, with 9 bases between. CDR1 is DFQATT, CDR2 SNEGSKA, per germline (reference sequence). This CDR3 contains 14 residues. CDR3 amino acids: CSARDSETNTEAFF. The CDR3 DNA sequence: TGCAGTGCTAGAGATAGTGAGACGAACACTGAAGCTTTCTTT.

V usage is TRBV5-1 and J usage is TRBJ2-7, with D perhaps TRBD1 (5 bases). V lost 0 bases and J lost 6, with 10 bases in between. CDR1 is SGHRS, CDR2 YFSETQ, per germline. The CDR3 totals 13 residues. In DNA, the CDR3 is TGCGCCAGCAGCTTGGCAGGGTTGTCCGAGCAGTACTTC. Its translation: CASSLAGLSEQYF.

There are a few counts of this clonotype. The V call is TRBV29-1, the J call TRBJ2-2; tentatively, D is TRBD1 (6 bases). V lost 5 bases, J lost 2 bases, and 15 bases lay in between. Looked up from germline, CDR1 is SQVTM and CDR2 is ANQGSEA. There are 15 residues in the CDR3. CDR3 amino acids: CSVSQARGNTGELFF. The CDR3 bases are TGCAGCGTTTCCCAAGCCAGGGGAAACACCGGGGAGCTGTTTTTT.

This clonotype has at least ten counts. The chain carries TRBV2 and TRBJ2-7; D could derive from TRBD1 or TRBD2 (5 bases each). CDR3 length: 14 residues. Per germline, CDR1 SNHLY and CDR2 FYNNEI. Trimming took off 2 bases at V and 1 base at J, with 9 bases between the two ends. CDR3 in amino acids: CASSEQGESYEQYF. CDR3 DNA: TGTGCCAGCAGTGAACAGGGAGAGTCCTACGAGCAGTACTTC.

The genes are TRBV29-1 and TRBJ2-4; D is undetermined. Trimming cost V 7 bases and J 3 bases, with 13 bases left between them. The CDR3 extends over 13 amino acids. The germline V gene has CDR1 SQVTM and CDR2 ANQGSEA. CDR3: CSASNSGKNIQYF. In DNA, the CDR3 is TGCAGCGCTTCTAATTCGGGCAAAAACATTCAGTACTTC.

This clonotype was recorded at least ten times. This chain joins TRBV3-1 and TRBJ1-5; D might be TRBD1 (6 bases). V was clipped by 0 bases and J by 8 bases, with 11 bases between them. CDR1 and CDR2 (germline): LGHDT, YNNKEL (reference sequence). The CDR3 consists of 14 residues. CDR3 sequence: CASSQDEGGEPQHF. CDR3 coding DNA: TGTGCCAGCAGCCAAGATGAGGGGGGCGAGCCCCAGCATTTT. Supplemented by reference TRBV3-1 and TRBJ1-5, the full variable domain reads DTAVSQTPKYLVTQMGNDKSIKCEQNLGHDTMYWYKQDSKKFLKIMFSYNNKELIINETVPNRFSPKSPDKAHLNLHINSLELGDSAVYFCASSQDEGGEPQHFGDGTRLSIL.

This clonotype occurred many times. V is TRBV20-1 and J is TRBJ2-1, with 8 bases aligning to TRBD2. The CDR3 extends over 14 amino acids. Per the germline V gene, CDR1 is DFQATT and CDR2 is SNEGSKA (reference sequence). V lost 6 bases, J lost 7 bases, and 11 bases stayed unmatched. CDR3 protein: CSAPRGALGNEQFF. CDR3 coding DNA: TGCAGTGCCCCGCGGGGGGCCCTAGGGAATGAGCAGTTCTTC.

This clonotype was counted ten times or more. The chain couples TRBV12-3 or TRBV12-4 to TRBJ2-1; the D gene is possibly TRBD2 (6 bases). This CDR3 is 13 amino acids long. V was clipped by 6 bases and J by 4 bases, with 10 bases between them. The CDR3 sequence: CASRGDSYNEQFF. For the CDR3, the DNA is TGTGCCAGCAGGGGGGACTCTTACAATGAGCAGTTCTTC.

This clonotype was picked up a small number of times. The chain links TRBV7-3 to TRBJ1-1; D is uncertain. V dropped 5 bases and J dropped 5 bases, with 12 bases sitting between them. Germline CDR1 is SGHTA and CDR2 is FQGTGA. The CDR3 consists of 13 residues. For the CDR3, the DNA is TGTGCCAGCAGCCTGGACGGACCGACTGAAGCTTTCTTT. Its translation is CASSLDGPTEAFF.

The table lists this clonotype with many counts. V is TRBV7-2 and J is TRBJ2-5, with no clear D. Germline-derived CDR1 and CDR2 are SGHTA and FQGNSA. CDR3 length equals 12 residues. V lost 3 bases and J 3 bases, leaving 5 bases between the germline ends. For the CDR3, the DNA is TGTGCCAGCAGCTTGTACGAAGAGACCCAGTACTTC. Translation: CASSLYEETQYF.

The sample holds many counts of this clonotype. The V call is TRBV6-6, the J call TRBJ2-3, with 8 bases lining up with TRBD2. Germline V CDR1 and CDR2: MNHNY, SVGAGI (reference sequence). The CDR3 loop spans 16 amino acids. Unmatched junction bases numbered 4, after V lost 0 bases and J lost 2 bases. This CDR3 reads CASSYSRAGVTDTQYF. CDR3 coding DNA: TGTGCCAGCAGTTACTCGAGAGCGGGGGTCACAGATACGCAGTATTTT.

This clonotype was seen many times. J is TRBJ1-3 and V is TRBV9; TRBD1 might be the D (6 bases). V was shortened by 4 bases and J by 0 bases, with 11 bases between the two germline ends. CDR1 and CDR2 (germline): SGDLS, YYNGEE. The CDR3 sequence is 15 residues long. CDR3 protein: CASSLLDSSGNTIYF. The DNA of the CDR3 is TGTGCCAGCAGCTTACTGGACAGCTCTGGAAACACCATATATTTT.

This clonotype was detected ten times or more. V and J are TRBV7-3 and TRBJ1-1; no clear D. CDR1 and CDR2 (germline): SGHTA, FQGTGA. CDR3 length: 15 amino acids. The ends were cut back, 1 base at V and 1 base at J, with 10 bases in the middle. CDR3 sequence reads: CASSLKRGWNTEAFF. CDR3 in DNA: TGTGCCAGCAGCTTAAAACGGGGTTGGAACACTGAAGCTTTCTTT.

The chain joins TRBV27 to TRBJ2-1, with a weak D call TRBD2 (6 bases). Germline-derived CDR1 and CDR2 are MNHEY and SMNVEV (reference sequence). The V end was cut by 5 bases, the J end by 1 base, with 12 bases between. CDR3 length: 15 amino acids. CDR3 loop: CASSITSFSYNEQFF. The CDR3 DNA reads TGTGCCAGCAGTATCACTAGCTTTTCCTACAATGAGCAGTTCTTC.

There are a few counts of this clonotype. J is TRBJ2-7 and V is TRBV5-1; TRBD1 is a possible D gene (6 bases). V lost 3 bases and J 2 bases, leaving 12 bases between the germline ends. Germline CDR1 is SGHRS and CDR2 is YFSETQ. This CDR3 contains 14 residues. The DNA of the CDR3 is TGCGCCAGCAGCTCCCAGGGGAACACCTACGAGCAGTACTTC. It encodes CASSSQGNTYEQYF. The complete variable domain, with remaining parts taken from reference TRBV5-1 and TRBJ2-7, reads KAGVTQTPRYLIKTRGQQVTLSCSPISGHRSVSWYQQTPGQGLQFLFEYFSETQRNKGNFPGRFSGRQFSNSRSEMNVSTLELGDSALYLCASSSQGNTYEQYFGPGTRLTVT.

In this sample, this clonotype turned up many times. This chain links TRBV13 with TRBJ1-2, with 7 bases identical to TRBD1. Germline CDR1 PRHDT, CDR2 FYEKMQ (reference sequence). The CDR3 sequence is 13 residues long. Germline trimming cut 4 bases from V and 2 bases from J; bases unmatched to any gene: 1. The DNA of the CDR3 is TGTGCCAGCAGCTCGACAGGGAACTATGGCTACACCTTC. Its protein product is CASSSTGNYGYTF. The full variable domain, with the rest looked up from reference TRBV13 and TRBJ1-2, is AAGVIQSPRHLIKEKRETATLKCYPIPRHDTVYWYQQGPGQDPQFLISFYEKMQSDKGSIPDRFSAQQFSDYHSELNMSSLELGDSALYFCASSSTGNYGYTFGSGTRLTVV.